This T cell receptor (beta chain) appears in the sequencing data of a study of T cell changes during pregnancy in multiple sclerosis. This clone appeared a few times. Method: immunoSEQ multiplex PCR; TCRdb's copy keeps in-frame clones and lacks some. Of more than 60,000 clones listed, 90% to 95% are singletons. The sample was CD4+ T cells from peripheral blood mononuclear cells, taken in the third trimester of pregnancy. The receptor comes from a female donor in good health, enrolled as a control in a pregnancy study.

In DNA form, the CDR3 reads TGTGCCAGTAGTATCCCCCTTACGGGTGAAGCTTTCTTT. Its protein is CASSIPLTGEAFF. The genes are TRBV19 and TRBJ1-1, with D unclear. The CDR3 extends over 13 amino acids. V lost 3 bases and J lost 7, with 12 bases in between. Germline lookup yields CDR1 LNHDA and CDR2 SQIVND (reference sequence). The complete variable domain, with remaining parts taken from reference TRBV19 and TRBJ1-1, reads DGGITQSPKYLFRKEGQNVTLSCEQNLNHDAMYWYRQDPGQGLRLIYYSQIVNDFQKGDIAEGYSVSREKKESFPLTVTSAQKNPTAFYLCASSIPLTGEAFFGQGTRLTVV.